This T cell receptor beta chain was sequenced during a study of CD8+CD57+ T cells in acquired aplastic anemia. The template for TCR beta VDJ and CDR3 sequence profiling was genomic DNA. TCRdb processed the reads anew with MiXCR; each CDR3 protein has one entry. The table lists under 250,000 distinct CDR3 sequences, less than 75% of them singletons. Trimming stripped 4 bases from V and 0 bases from J, with 13 bases between. This CDR3 region has 17 residues. Per the germline V gene, CDR1 is SNHLY and CDR2 is FYNNEI. This clonotype was seen ten or more times. Whoever was chosen for sequencing had shown CD8+CD57+ cell expansion by flow cytometry.

The sequenced sample was sorted CD4+, CD8+, or CD8+CD57+ T cells (not recorded which) from PBMCs. The rearrangement uses TRBV2 and TRBJ1-6; D is unresolved. This clonotype was sampled from a human donor with aplastic anemia. CDR3 residues: CASSAQFPSSYNSPLHF. Written as DNA, the CDR3 is TGTGCCAGCAGTGCCCAGTTCCCGAGCTCCTATAATTCACCCCTCCACTTT.